This entry lists 5 T cell receptor beta chains sequenced from one sample in a study of cytomegalovirus exposure and HLA in healthy donors. Amplification used 60 Vbeta primers and 13 Jbeta primers. Using immunoSEQ multiplex PCR, the repertoire was profiled, and TCRdb retains in-frame clones only, with some absent. The sample has about 150,000 clones, over 65% seen once. Input material: PBMCs. Source of these receptors: a man between 40 and 49 years old in good health and CMV-seronegative.

This clone was seen a few times. The V gene is TRBV7-2, the J gene TRBJ1-2; weak D call: TRBD1 (6 bases). V was shortened by 1 base and J by 6 bases, with 9 bases between the two germline ends. The CDR3 has 13 residues. Germline CDR1 SGHTA, CDR2 FQGNSA. For the CDR3, the DNA is TGTGCCAGCAGCTTAGGGGGACACAATGGCTACACCTTC. Its protein product is CASSLGGHNGYTF.

The chain joins TRBV28 to TRBJ2-7; D uncertain. The CDR3 covers 13 residues. Germline V gene lookup returns CDR1 MDHEN and CDR2 SYDVKM. The V and J ends lost 6 bases and 0 bases respectively, with 9 bases between them. In DNA, the CDR3 is TGTGCCAGCAGCCCCACAGCCTCCTACGAGCAGTACTTC. Translated: CASSPTASYEQYF.

V is TRBV29-1 and J is TRBJ1-1; D is unresolved. Trimming removed 6 bases from V and 8 bases from J, with 13 bases in between. Germline assignment: CDR1 SQVTM and CDR2 ANQGSEA. The CDR3 consists of 11 residues. The CDR3 here is CSVFVNLEAFF. In DNA form, the CDR3 reads TGCAGCGTATTTGTGAATCTAGAAGCTTTCTTT. Using reference TRBV29-1 and TRBJ1-1 for the parts outside the CDR3, the full variable domain is SAVISQKPSRDICQRGTSLTIQCQVDSQVTMMFWYRQQPGQSLTLIATANQGSEATYESGFVIDKFPISRPNLTFSTLTVSNMSPEDSSIYLCSVFVNLEAFFGQGTRLTVV.

This chain connects TRBV28 to TRBJ2-1; D is possibly TRBD1 (5 bases). Germline CDR1 and CDR2: MDHEN and SYDVKM. Trimming pared 2 bases from V and 1 base from J, leaving 12 bases between. The CDR3 is 16 residues long. Written as DNA, the CDR3 is TGTGCCAGCAGTTTACTGACAGATTTTTCCTACAATGAGCAGTTCTTC. Translating it yields CASSLLTDFSYNEQFF.

This chain joins TRBV19 and TRBJ1-5; 8 bases map to TRBD1. The V and J ends lost 5 bases and 4 bases, in that order; junction bases with no gene match: 1. Germline V CDR1 and CDR2: LNHDA, SQIVND (reference sequence). This CDR3 is built from 13 residues. CDR3 nucleotides: TGTGCCAGTAGTCGACAGGGGAATCAGCCCCAGCATTTT. Protein: CASSRQGNQPQHF.